This entry features one TCR beta chain sequence. The antigen remains undetermined. Germline V gene lookup returns CDR1 ENHRY and CDR2 SYGVKD. The CDR3 contains 13 residues. V lost 7 bases and J lost 3; bases outside the gene matches: 4. The data originate from a study of early T cells in non-severe SARS-CoV-2 infection. Study details: Unpaired chains resulted from sequencing bulk RNA of unsorted whole blood. Points from the study as a whole: Matching with VDJdb favored anti-spike CD8 responses (missing private and CD4 specificities).

Researchers tagged individual cDNA molecules with unique molecular identifiers. One entry per CDR3 protein, called by TCRdb with MiXCR from the 5' RACE reads. The sample has roughly 90,000 distinct CDR3 sequences, around 15% seen once. The chain carries TRBV10-3 and TRBJ2-7; the match to TRBD2 covers 9 bases. The origin of this receptor is an adult who was a healthcare worker with PCR-confirmed SARS-CoV-2 infection or an uninfected control (not recorded which). Sequenced: whole blood. Here the CDR3 reads CAINGGGVYEQYF. In DNA form, the CDR3 reads TGTGCCATCAACGGCGGGGGGGTCTACGAGCAGTACTTC.